The present T cell receptor (beta chain) was sequenced within a study of patients and donors after allogeneic stem cell transplantation. CDR1 GTSNPN and CDR2 SVGIG come from the germline V gene (reference sequence). With 0 bases removed from V and 0 bases from J, the gap between germline ends came to 18 bases. The CDR3 contains 18 residues. TCRdb processed the RT-PCR reads anew with MiXCR; each CDR3 protein has one entry. Of a few hundred thousand distinct CDR3 sequences listed, less than 50% are singletons. The chain couples TRBV30 to TRBJ2-1, with D perhaps TRBD2 (6 bases). This clonotype was obtained from a human donor who was either an allogeneic HSCT recipient or a stem cell or donor lymphocyte infusion donor (not recorded which). It is not recorded whose cells these are; they may come from a transplant donor. Sequencing used blood, either unsorted or a sorted T cell fraction (not recorded which). The chain's CDR3 is CAWSVRPMSGVSYNEQFF. As DNA, the CDR3 is TGTGCCTGGAGTGTACGCCCGATGTCGGGGGTCTCCTACAATGAGCAGTTCTTC.